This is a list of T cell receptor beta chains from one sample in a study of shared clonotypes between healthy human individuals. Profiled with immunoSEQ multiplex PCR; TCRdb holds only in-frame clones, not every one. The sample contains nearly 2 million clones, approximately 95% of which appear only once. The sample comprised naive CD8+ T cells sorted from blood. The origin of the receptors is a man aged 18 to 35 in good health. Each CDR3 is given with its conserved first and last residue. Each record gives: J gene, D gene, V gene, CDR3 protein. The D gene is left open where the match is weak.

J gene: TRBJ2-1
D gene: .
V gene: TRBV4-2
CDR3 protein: CASSQELGGVNEQFF

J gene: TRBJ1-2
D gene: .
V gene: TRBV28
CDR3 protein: CASSLYREGYTF

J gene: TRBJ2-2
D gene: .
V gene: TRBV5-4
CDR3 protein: CASSPPPGLSTGELFF

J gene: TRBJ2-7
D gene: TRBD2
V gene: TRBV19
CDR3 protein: CASSIFWTSDTHSYEQYF

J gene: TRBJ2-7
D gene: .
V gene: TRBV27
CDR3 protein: CASSLQGPMPYEQYF

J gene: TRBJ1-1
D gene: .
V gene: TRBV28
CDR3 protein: CASSLWGEGVNTEAFF

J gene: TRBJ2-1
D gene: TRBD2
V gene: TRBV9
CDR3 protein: CASSEGVGGSFGEQFF

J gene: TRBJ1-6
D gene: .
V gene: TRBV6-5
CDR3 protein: CASSIGSSYNSPLHF

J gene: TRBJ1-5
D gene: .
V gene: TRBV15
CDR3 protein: CATSRDRTASNQPQHF

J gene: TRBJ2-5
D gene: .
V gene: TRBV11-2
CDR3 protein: CASSSETQETQYF